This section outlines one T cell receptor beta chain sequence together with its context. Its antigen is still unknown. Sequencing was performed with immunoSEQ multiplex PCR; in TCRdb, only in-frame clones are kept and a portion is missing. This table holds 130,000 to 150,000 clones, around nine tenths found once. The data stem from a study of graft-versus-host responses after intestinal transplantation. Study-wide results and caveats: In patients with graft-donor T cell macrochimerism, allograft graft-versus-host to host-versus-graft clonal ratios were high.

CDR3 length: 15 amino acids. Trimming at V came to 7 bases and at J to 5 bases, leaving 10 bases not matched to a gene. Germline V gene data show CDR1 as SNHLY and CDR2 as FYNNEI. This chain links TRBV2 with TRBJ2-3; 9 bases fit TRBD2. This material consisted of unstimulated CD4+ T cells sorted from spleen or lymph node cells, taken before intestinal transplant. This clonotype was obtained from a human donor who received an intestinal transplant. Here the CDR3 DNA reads TGTGCCAGCAAGAAGTATAGCGGGAGTGGAGATACGCAGTATTTT. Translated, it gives CASKKYSGSGDTQYF.